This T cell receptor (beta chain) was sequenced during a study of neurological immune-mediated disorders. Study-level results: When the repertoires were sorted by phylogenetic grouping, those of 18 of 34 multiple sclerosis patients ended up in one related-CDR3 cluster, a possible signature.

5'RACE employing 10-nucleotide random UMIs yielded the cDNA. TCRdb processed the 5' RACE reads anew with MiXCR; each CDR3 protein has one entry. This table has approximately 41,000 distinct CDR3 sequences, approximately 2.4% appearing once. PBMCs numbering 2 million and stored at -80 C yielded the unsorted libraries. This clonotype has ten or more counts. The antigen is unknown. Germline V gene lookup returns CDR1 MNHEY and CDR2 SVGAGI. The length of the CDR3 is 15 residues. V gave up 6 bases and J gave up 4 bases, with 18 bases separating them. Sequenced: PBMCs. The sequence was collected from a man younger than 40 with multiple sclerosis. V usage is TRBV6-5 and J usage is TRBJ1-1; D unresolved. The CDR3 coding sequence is TGTGCCAGCAGCCTATCTTGGGCCCCGGTCACTGAAGCTTTCTTT. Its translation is CASSLSWAPVTEAFF.